This T cell receptor beta chain was retrieved from a study of cytomegalovirus exposure and HLA in healthy donors. PCR amplification relied on 60 Vbeta primers (plus 13 Jbeta primers). Sequenced by immunoSEQ multiplex PCR; TCRdb stores in-frame clones only, minus some. The top ten clones hold 1.3% to 1.5% of a sample with roughly 150,000 clones, roughly 75% of them seen once. About this clone: Its antigen is still unknown.

Trimming took 2 bases from V and 8 from J, leaving 19 bases between them. This CDR3 is 16 amino acids long. The germline V gene encodes CDR1 MNHEY and CDR2 SMNVEV (reference sequence). Notes on the study in general: Excluded were some V segments that proved indistinguishable, including TRBV6-2 and TRBV6-3.

Input material: PBMCs. This chain links TRBV27 with TRBJ2-1; D gene unclear. This TCR was sampled from a man between 18 and 29 years old in good health and CMV-seronegative. This CDR3 is CASSLAGFESGHEQFF. The CDR3 nucleotides are TGTGCCAGCAGTTTAGCCGGGTTTGAATCTGGCCATGAGCAGTTCTTC.